The T cell receptor (beta chain) described here comes from a study of radiation and T cells in renal cell carcinoma. The study, taken as a whole, reports: No pretreatment tumor biopsies were available for baseline clonotypes.

The CDR3 has 16 amino acids. Germline values: CDR1 SNHLY, CDR2 FYNNEI. V lost 6 bases and J 1 base, leaving 16 bases between the germline ends. Produced via immunoSEQ multiplex PCR; TCRdb's table is partial and in-frame only. The data contain more than 75,000 clones, 80% to 90% of them singletons. Worth noting for this clone: No antigen is known for it.

As for time point: blood 2 weeks post-SBRT. Sample treatment: 15 Gy SBRT to primary tumor, nephrectomy 4 weeks later. J is TRBJ1-5 and V is TRBV2; D not certain. This clonotype originated in a woman in her forties or fifties with renal cell carcinoma. The sequenced sample was blood, obtained from a patient whose treatment included radiotherapy and nephrectomy. CDR3 sequence reads: CASRAEVGGSNQPQHF. The CDR3 nucleotides read TGTGCCAGCAGGGCCGAGGTGGGAGGAAGCAATCAGCCCCAGCATTTT. The full variable domain, in which reference TRBV2 and TRBJ1-5 provide the parts outside the CDR3, is EPEVTQTPSHQVTQMGQEVILRCVPISNHLYFYWYRQILGQKVEFLVSFYNNEISEKSEIFDDQFSVERPDGSNFTLKIRSTKLEDSAMYFCASRAEVGGSNQPQHFGDGTRLSIL.